The 10 T cell receptor beta chains reported below all come from one sample, sequenced in a study of blood T cell repertoires in COVID-19. Sequencing used immunoSEQ multiplex PCR; TCRdb keeps in-frame clones, though not all of them. The sample consists of a few hundred thousand clones, around 87% of them appearing once. The sequencing sample was made of peripheral blood. These receptors originate from a man in his fifties or sixties with acute or convalescent COVID-19.

The chain carries TRBV6-5 and TRBJ1-3, with a tentative D call TRBD1 (5 bases). Germline CDR1 is MNHEY and CDR2 is SVGAGI. The V gene lost 5 bases and the J gene lost 0 bases, with 11 bases spanning the gap. The CDR3 extends over 15 amino acids. Here the CDR3 reads CASSQTESSGNTIYF. The CDR3 nucleotides read TGTGCCAGCAGTCAGACAGAAAGCTCTGGAAACACCATATATTTT.

This chain joins TRBV5-4 and TRBJ2-2; D call uncertain. In germline, CDR1 is SGHNT, CDR2 YYREEE (reference sequence). Trimming removed 5 bases at V and 3 bases at J, with 17 bases between. This CDR3 is 16 amino acids long. The CDR3 region has the DNA TGTGCCAGCAGGATCGGTGGTCAGACATACACCGGGGAGCTGTTTTTT. Translating gives CASRIGGQTYTGELFF.

The chain combines TRBV28 with TRBJ1-1; D might be TRBD1 (6 bases). Trimming pared 3 bases from V and 5 bases from J, leaving 13 bases between. Germline V gene data show CDR1 as MDHEN and CDR2 as SYDVKM. The CDR3 consists of 14 residues. CDR3 amino acids: CASSFEQGRTEAFF. The CDR3 bases are TGTGCCAGCAGTTTCGAACAGGGTCGGACTGAAGCTTTCTTT.

The chain joins TRBV15 to TRBJ2-1, with D maybe TRBD2 (6 bases). The V gene's germline CDR1 is LNHNV and CDR2 YYDKDF (reference sequence). The CDR3 is made up of 14 amino acids. V was shortened by 5 bases and J by 13 bases, with 21 bases between the two germline ends. CDR3 sequence reads: CATSFKATSDYQFF. The CDR3 DNA follows: TGTGCCACCAGCTTCAAGGCGACTAGTGATTACCAGTTCTTC.

In its sample, this clone was seen a few times. The CDR3 sequence is CASRGTTGGKLFF. CDR3 nucleotides: TGTGCCAGCCGGGGTACTACAGGGGGAAAACTGTTTTTT. The rearrangement uses TRBV14 and TRBJ1-4, with TRBD1 identical over 8 bases. The CDR3 has 13 amino acids. V dropped 8 bases and J dropped 10; count of bases not matched to a gene: 9. From germline, CDR1 is SGHDN and CDR2 FVKESK.

The chain carries TRBV18 and TRBJ2-7, with 9 bases fitting TRBD1. Germline-derived CDR1 and CDR2 are KGHSH and LQKENI. The CDR3 consists of 15 residues. V lost 2 bases and J lost 7; bases outside the gene matches: 9. The CDR3 spells CASSPGTGTFWEQYF. The CDR3 DNA follows: TGTGCCAGCTCACCAGGGACAGGGACCTTCTGGGAGCAGTACTTC.

V is TRBV7-2 and J is TRBJ2-7; D is unclear. CDR3 length: 15 residues. CDR1 SGHTA and CDR2 FQGNSA come from the germline V gene. Trimming removed 3 bases at V and 4 bases at J, with 16 bases between. The CDR3 reads CASSFKTDPFYEQYF. The DNA of the CDR3 is TGTGCCAGCAGCTTTAAAACAGACCCTTTTTACGAGCAGTACTTC. Variable domain in full (rest from reference TRBV7-2 and TRBJ2-7): GAGVSQSPSNKVTEKGKDVELRCDPISGHTALYWYRQSLGQGLEFLIYFQGNSAPDKSGLPSDRFSAERTGGSVSTLTIQRTQQEDSAVYLCASSFKTDPFYEQYFGPGTRLTVT.

This chain connects TRBV12-3 or TRBV12-4 to TRBJ1-1, with D tentatively TRBD1 (5 bases). This CDR3 is built from 13 residues. V lost 7 bases and J lost 3, with 12 bases in between. The chain's CDR3 is CASTFGHDTEAFF. CDR3 coding DNA: TGTGCCAGCACTTTCGGACACGACACTGAAGCTTTCTTT.

The rearrangement uses TRBV5-1 and TRBJ2-7; D is perhaps TRBD2 (6 bases). This CDR3 is built from 14 residues. CDR1 is SGHRS and CDR2 is YFSETQ in the germline V gene. The V and J ends lost 5 bases and 4 bases respectively, with 16 bases between them. CDR3 DNA sequence: TGCGCCAGCAGTACCATGGAGGGGTGGTACGAGCAGTACTTC. Encoded protein: CASSTMEGWYEQYF.

The chain recombines TRBV15 with TRBJ2-7; D not resolved. The V and J ends lost 0 bases and 1 base respectively, with 10 bases between them. The CDR3 has 15 residues. Germline lookup yields CDR1 LNHNV and CDR2 YYDKDF (reference sequence). The CDR3 DNA reads as TGTGCCACCAGCAGAGATGGTTCAGTGTCCTACGAGCAGTACTTC. The encoded protein is CATSRDGSVSYEQYF.